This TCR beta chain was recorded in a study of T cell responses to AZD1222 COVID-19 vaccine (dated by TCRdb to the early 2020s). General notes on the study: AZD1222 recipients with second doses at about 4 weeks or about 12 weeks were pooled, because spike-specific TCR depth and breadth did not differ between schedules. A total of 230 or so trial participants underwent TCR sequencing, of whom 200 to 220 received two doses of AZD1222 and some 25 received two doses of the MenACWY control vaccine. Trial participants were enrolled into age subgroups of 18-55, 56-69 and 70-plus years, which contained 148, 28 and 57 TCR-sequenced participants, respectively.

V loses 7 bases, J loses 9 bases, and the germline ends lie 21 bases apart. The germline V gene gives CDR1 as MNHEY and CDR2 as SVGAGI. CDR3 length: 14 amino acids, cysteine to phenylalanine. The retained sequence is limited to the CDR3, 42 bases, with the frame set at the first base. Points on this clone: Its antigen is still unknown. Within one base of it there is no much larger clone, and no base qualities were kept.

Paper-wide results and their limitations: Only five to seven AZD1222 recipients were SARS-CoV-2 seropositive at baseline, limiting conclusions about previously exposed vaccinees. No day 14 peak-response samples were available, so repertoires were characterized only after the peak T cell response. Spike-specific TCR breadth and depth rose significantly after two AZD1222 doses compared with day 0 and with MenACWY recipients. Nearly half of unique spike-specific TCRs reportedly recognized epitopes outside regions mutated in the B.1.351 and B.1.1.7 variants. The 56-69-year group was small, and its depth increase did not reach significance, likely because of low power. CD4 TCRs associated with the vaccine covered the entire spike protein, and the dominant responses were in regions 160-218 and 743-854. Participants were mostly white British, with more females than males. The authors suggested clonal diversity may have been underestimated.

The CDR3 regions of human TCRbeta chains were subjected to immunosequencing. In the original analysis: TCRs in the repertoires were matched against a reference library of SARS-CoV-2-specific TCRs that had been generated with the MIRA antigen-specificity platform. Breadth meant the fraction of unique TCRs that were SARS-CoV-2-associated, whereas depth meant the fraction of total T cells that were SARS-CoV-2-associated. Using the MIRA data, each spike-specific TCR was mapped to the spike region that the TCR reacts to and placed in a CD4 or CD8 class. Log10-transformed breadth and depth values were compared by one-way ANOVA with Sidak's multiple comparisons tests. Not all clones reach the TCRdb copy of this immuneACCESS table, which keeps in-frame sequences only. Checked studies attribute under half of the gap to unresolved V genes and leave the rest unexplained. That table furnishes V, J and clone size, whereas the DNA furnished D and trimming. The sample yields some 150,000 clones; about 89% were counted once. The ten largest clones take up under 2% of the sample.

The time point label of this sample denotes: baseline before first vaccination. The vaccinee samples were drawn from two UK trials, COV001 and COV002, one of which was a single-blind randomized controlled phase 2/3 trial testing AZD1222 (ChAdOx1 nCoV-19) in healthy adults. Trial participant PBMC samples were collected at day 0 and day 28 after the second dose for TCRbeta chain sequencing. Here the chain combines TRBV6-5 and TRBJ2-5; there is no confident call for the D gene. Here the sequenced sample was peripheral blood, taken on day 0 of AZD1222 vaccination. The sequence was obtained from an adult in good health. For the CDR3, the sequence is CASTAPGPREAQYF. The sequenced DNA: TGTGCCAGCACCGCCCCGGGCCCTCGCGAGGCCCAGTACTTC.